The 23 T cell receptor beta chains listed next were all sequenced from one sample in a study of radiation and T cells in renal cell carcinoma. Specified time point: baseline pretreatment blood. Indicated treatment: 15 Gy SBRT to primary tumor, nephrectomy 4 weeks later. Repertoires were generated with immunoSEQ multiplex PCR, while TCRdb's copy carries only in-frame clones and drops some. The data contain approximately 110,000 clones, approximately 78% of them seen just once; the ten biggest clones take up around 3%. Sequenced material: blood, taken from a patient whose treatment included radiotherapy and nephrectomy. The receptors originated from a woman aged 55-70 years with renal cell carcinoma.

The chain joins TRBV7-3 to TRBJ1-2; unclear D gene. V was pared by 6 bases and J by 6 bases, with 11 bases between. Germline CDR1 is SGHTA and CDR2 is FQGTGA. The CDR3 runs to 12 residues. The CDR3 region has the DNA TGTGCCAGCAGTCCTCCCGGCCATGGCTACACCTTC. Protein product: CASSPPGHGYTF.

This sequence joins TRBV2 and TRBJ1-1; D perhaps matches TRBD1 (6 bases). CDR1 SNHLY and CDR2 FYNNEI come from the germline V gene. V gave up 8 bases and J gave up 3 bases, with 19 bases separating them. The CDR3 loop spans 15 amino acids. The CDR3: CASRKLQGGDTEAFF. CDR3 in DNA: TGTGCCAGCCGCAAACTACAGGGTGGGGACACTGAAGCTTTCTTT.

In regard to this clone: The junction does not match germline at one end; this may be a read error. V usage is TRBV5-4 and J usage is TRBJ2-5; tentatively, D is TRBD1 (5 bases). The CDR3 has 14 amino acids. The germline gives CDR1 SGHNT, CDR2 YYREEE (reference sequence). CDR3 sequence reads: CASSQVGDQETQYF. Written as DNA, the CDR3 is TGCGCCAGCAGCCAAGTAGGGGATCAAGAGACCCAGTACTTC.

The CDR3 region has the DNA TGTGCCTGGAGTCGTGGGGTAACAACTAATGAAAAACTGTTTTTT. This gives the protein CAWSRGVTTNEKLFF. V usage is TRBV30 and J usage is TRBJ1-4; D uncertain. Germline V gene data show CDR1 as GTSNPN and CDR2 as SVGIG (reference sequence). Trimming took 2 bases from V and 0 from J, leaving 10 bases between them. The CDR3 contains 15 residues.

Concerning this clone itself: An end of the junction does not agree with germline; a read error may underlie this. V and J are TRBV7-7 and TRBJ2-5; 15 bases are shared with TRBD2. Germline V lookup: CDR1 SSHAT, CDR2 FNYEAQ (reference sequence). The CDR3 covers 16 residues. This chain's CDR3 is CASSSLGLAGGETQYF. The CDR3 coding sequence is TGTGCTAGCAGCTCCCTGGGACTAGCGGGAGGAGAGACCCAGTACTTC.

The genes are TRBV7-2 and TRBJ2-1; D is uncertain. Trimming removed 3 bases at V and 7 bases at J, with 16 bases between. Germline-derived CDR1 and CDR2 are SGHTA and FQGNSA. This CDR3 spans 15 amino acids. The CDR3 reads CASSLNFGSENEQFF. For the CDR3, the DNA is TGTGCCAGCAGCTTGAATTTTGGGTCGGAGAATGAGCAGTTCTTC.

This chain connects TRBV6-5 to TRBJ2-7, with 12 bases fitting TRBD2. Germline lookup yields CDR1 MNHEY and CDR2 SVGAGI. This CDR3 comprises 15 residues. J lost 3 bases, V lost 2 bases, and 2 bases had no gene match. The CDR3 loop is CASSYGLAGIYEQYF. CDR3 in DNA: TGTGCCAGCAGTTACGGACTAGCGGGAATCTACGAGCAGTACTTC.

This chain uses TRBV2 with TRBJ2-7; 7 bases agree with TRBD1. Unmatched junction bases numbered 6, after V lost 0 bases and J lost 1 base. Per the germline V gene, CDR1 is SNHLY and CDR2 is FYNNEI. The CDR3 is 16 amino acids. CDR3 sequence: CASSEATDRASYEQYF. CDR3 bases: TGTGCCAGCAGTGAAGCGACTGACAGGGCATCCTACGAGCAGTACTTC.

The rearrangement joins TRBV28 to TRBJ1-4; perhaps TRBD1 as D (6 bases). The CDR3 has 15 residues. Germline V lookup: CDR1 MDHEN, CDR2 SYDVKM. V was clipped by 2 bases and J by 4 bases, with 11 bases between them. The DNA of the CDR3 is TGTGCCAGCAGTTTAGGGGGGGCTATTAATGAAAAACTGTTTTTT. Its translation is CASSLGGAINEKLFF. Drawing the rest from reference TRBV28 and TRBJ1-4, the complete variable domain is DVKVTQSSRYLVKRTGEKVFLECVQDMDHENMFWYRQDPGLGLRLIYFSYDVKMKEKGDIPEGYSVSREKKERFSLILESASTNQTSMYLCASSLGGAINEKLFFGSGTQLSVL.

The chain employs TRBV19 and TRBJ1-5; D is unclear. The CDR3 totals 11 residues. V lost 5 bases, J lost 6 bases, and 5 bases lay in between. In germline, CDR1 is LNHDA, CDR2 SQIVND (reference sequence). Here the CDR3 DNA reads TGTGCCAGTAGTGAGGCTCAGCCCCAGCATTTT. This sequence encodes CASSEAQPQHF.

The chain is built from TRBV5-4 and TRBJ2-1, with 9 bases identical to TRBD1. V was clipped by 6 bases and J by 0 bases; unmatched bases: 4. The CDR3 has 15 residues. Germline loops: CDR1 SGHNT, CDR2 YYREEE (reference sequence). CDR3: CASTGQGSSYNEQFF. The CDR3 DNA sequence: TGTGCCAGCACCGGACAGGGGAGCTCCTACAATGAGCAGTTCTTC.

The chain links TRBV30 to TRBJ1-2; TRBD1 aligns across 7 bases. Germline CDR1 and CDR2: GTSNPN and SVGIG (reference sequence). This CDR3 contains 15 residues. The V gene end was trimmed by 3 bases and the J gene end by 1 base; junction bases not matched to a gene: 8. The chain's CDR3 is CAWSGGDRSNYGYTF. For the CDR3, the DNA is TGTGCCTGGAGCGGGGGGGACAGAAGTAACTATGGCTACACCTTC.

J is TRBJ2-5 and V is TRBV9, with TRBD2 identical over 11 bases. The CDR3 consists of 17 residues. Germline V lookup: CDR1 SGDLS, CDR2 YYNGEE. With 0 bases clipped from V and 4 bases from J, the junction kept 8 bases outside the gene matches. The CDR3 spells CASSVEGLAGSGETQYF. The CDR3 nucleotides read TGTGCCAGCAGCGTAGAAGGACTAGCGGGCTCGGGAGAGACCCAGTACTTC.

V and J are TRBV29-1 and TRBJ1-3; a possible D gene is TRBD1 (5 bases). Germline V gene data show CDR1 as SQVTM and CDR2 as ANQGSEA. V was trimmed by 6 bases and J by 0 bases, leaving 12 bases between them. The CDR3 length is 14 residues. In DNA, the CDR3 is TGCAGCGTGGGGGAGGTGGGCTCTGGAAACACCATATATTTT. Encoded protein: CSVGEVGSGNTIYF.

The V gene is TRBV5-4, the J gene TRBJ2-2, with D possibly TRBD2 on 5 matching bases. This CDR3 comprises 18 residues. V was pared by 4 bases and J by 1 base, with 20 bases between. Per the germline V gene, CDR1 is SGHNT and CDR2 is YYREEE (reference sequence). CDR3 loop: CASSPYQGGIKNTGELFF. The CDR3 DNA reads TGTGCCAGCAGCCCCTACCAAGGAGGAATTAAGAACACCGGGGAGCTGTTTTTT. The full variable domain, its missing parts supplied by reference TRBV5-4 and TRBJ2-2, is ETGVTQSPTHLIKTRGQQVTLRCSSQSGHNTVSWYQQALGQGPQFIFQYYREEENGRGNFPPRFSGLQFPNYSSELNVNALELDDSALYLCASSPYQGGIKNTGELFFGEGSRLTVL.

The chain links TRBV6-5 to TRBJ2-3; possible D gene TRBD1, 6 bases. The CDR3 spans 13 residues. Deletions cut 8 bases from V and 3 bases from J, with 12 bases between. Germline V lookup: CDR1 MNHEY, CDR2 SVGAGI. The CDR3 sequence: CASRQGRTDTQYF. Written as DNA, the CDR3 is TGTGCCAGCCGCCAGGGGCGGACAGATACGCAGTATTTT.

The CDR3 sequence is CASSRDGIYGYTF. The CDR3 bases are TGTGCCAGCAGCCGCGACGGCATCTATGGCTACACCTTC. This chain connects TRBV7-2 to TRBJ1-2; no clear D gene. This CDR3 is 13 amino acids long. Trimming removed 5 bases from V and 4 bases from J, with 11 bases in between. CDR1 is SGHTA, CDR2 FQGNSA, per germline.

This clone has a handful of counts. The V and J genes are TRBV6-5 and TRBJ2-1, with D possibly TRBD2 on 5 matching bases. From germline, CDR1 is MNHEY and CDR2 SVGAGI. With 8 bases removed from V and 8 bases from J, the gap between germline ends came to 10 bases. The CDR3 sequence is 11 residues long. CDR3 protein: CASRREDEQFF. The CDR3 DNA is TGTGCCAGCCGACGGGAAGATGAGCAGTTCTTC.

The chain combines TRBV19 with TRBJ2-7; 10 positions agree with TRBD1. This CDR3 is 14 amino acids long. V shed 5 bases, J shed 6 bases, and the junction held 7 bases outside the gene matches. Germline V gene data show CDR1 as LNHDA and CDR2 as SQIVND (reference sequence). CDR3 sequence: CASSPRTGGVEQYF. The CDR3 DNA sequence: TGTGCCAGTAGTCCTCGGACAGGGGGGGTCGAGCAGTACTTC.

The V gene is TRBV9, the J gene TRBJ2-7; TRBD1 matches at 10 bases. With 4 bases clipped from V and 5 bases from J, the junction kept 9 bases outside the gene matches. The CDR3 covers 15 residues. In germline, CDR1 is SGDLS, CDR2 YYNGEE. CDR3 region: CASSRKGQGSDEQYF. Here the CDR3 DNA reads TGTGCCAGCAGCAGAAAGGGACAGGGGTCGGACGAGCAGTACTTC.

The CDR3 protein is CASTPQRAGRAEAFF. The DNA for the CDR3 is TGTGCCAGTACCCCTCAGAGGGCAGGGAGGGCTGAAGCTTTCTTT. The J gene is TRBJ1-1, the V gene TRBV19, with TRBD1 as a possible D gene (5 bases). The CDR3 consists of 15 residues. Deletions cut 7 bases from V and 6 bases from J, with 21 bases between. Germline V gene sequence: CDR1 LNHDA, CDR2 SQIVND (reference sequence).

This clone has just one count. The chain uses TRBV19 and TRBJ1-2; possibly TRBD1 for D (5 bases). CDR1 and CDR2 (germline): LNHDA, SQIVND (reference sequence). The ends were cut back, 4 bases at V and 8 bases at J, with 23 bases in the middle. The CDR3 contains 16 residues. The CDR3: CASSTRGWSGVDGYTF. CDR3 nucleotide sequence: TGTGCCAGTAGTACGAGGGGCTGGAGTGGTGTGGACGGCTACACCTTC.

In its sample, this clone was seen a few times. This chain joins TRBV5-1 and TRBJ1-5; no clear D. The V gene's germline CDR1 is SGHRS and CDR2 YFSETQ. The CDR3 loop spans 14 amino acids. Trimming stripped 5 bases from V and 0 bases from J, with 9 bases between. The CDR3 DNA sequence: TGCGCCAGCAGGGAGTCTTATAGCAATCAGCCCCAGCATTTT. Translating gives CASRESYSNQPQHF.